The 32 T cell receptor beta chains listed next were all sequenced from one sample in a study of cytomegalovirus exposure and HLA in healthy donors. 13 Jbeta primers and 60 Vbeta primers were used for the PCR. Clones were read by immunoSEQ multiplex PCR, and TCRdb kept only the in-frame ones, dropping some. The sample includes some 110,000 clones, about 84% of them seen just once. The sequenced material came from PBMCs. The receptors here all came from a man aged 35 to 55 in good health and CMV-seronegative.

The sample holds a few counts of this clone. The J gene is TRBJ2-3, the V gene TRBV14; 11 nucleotides line up with TRBD1. There are 16 residues in the CDR3. Germline CDR1 reads SGHDN; CDR2 reads FVKESK. V gave up 4 bases and J gave up 3 bases; unmatched junction bases: 6. CDR3 coding DNA: TGTGCCAGCAGCCTTCTCGGACAGGGGGCTACAGATACGCAGTATTTT. Translated: CASSLLGQGATDTQYF. The whole variable domain, remainder taken from reference TRBV14 and TRBJ2-3, is EAGVTQFPSHSVIEKGQTVTLRCDPISGHDNLYWYRRVMGKEIKFLLHFVKESKQDESGMPNNRFLAERTGGTYSTLKVQPAELEDSGVYFCASSLLGQGATDTQYFGPGTRLTVL.

This clone appeared once. The chain uses TRBV4-1 and TRBJ2-5; 8 nucleotides match TRBD2. The J call is in doubt because the DNA end fits TRBJ2-7 better. Germline-derived CDR1 and CDR2 are MGHRA and YSYEKL. The CDR3 consists of 16 residues. CDR3: CASSHTISGGGYEQYF. CDR3 in DNA: TGCGCCAGCAGCCATACTATCTCCGGGGGGGGATACGAGCAGTACTTC.

As DNA, the CDR3 is TGTGCCGCCAGGGAACTATTCTATGGCTACACCTTC. Encoded protein: CAARELFYGYTF. The chain has TRBV6-5 and TRBJ1-2, with D maybe TRBD1 (5 bases). The CDR3 is 12 amino acids. Trimming removed 11 bases at V and 4 bases at J, with 14 bases between. Germline values: CDR1 MNHEY, CDR2 SVGAGI.

The chain joins TRBV4-3 to TRBJ2-7; tentatively, D is TRBD2 (6 bases). Trimming shortened V by 0 bases and J by 9 bases, and 12 bases separated the two germline ends. The germline V gene encodes CDR1 LGHNA and CDR2 YSLEER. There are 13 residues in the CDR3. The CDR3 sequence is CASSQDRGGGQYF. As DNA, the CDR3 is TGCGCCAGCAGCCAAGATCGGGGAGGAGGGCAGTACTTC.

The rearrangement uses TRBV11-2 and TRBJ1-6; 8 bases align to TRBD1. V dropped 4 bases and J dropped 8; count of bases not matched to a gene: 7. The length of the CDR3 is 15 residues. CDR1 and CDR2 (germline): SGHAT, FQNNGV. CDR3 sequence reads: CASSSGTGMDSPLHF. The CDR3 coding sequence is TGTGCCAGCAGCTCCGGGACAGGAATGGATTCACCCCTCCACTTT.

The V gene is TRBV7-2, the J gene TRBJ2-7; 8 bases map to TRBD2. Germline loops: CDR1 SGHTA, CDR2 FQGNSA. V gave up 1 base and J gave up 7 bases; unmatched junction bases: 12. The CDR3 contains 16 residues. CDR3 region: CASSLDFGRGEVEQYF. The CDR3 DNA reads as TGTGCCAGCAGCTTAGACTTCGGGAGGGGGGAGGTTGAGCAGTACTTC.

The chain carries TRBV18 and TRBJ1-1, with a possible D match to TRBD1 (6 bases). V lost 10 bases and J 1 base, leaving 10 bases between the germline ends. The CDR3 contains 12 residues. Per the germline V gene, CDR1 is KGHSH and CDR2 is LQKENI. This CDR3 reads CATQTGNTEAFF. DNA of the CDR3: TGTGCCACCCAGACAGGGAACACTGAAGCTTTCTTT.

This chain uses TRBV19 with TRBJ1-1; D is ambiguous. Germline loops: CDR1 LNHDA, CDR2 SQIVND (reference sequence). There are 17 residues in the CDR3. Trimming left V 0 bases short and J 2 bases short, with 16 bases between. The CDR3 nucleotides are TGTGCCAGTAGTATAGATATGGTAAGCCCAATAAACACTGAAGCTTTCTTT. This encodes CASSIDMVSPINTEAFF.

Only a few counts were recorded for this clone. The chain is built from TRBV28 and TRBJ1-1; D is unclear. CDR3 length equals 12 residues. V lost 6 bases, J lost 2 bases, and 7 bases lay in between. Germline-derived CDR1 and CDR2 are MDHEN and SYDVKM. The CDR3 protein is CASRILNTEAFF. CDR3 in DNA: TGTGCCAGCAGAATACTTAACACTGAAGCTTTCTTT.

The chain is built from TRBV18 and TRBJ2-5, with D unclear. Germline values: CDR1 KGHSH, CDR2 LQKENI. This CDR3 has 12 residues. V lost 3 bases, J lost 13 bases, and 15 bases lay in between. The CDR3 nucleotides read TGTGCCAGCTCACCGTCCGATCAGGAACGGTACTTC. Translation gives CASSPSDQERYF.

Written as DNA, the CDR3 is TGTGCCACAAAAGGGGGTGAAAAACTGTTTTTT. It is translated as CATKGGEKLFF. The chain uses TRBV10-3 and TRBJ1-4; maybe TRBD1 (6 bases). Germline CDR1 is ENHRY and CDR2 is SYGVKD. The ends were cut back, 10 bases at V and 7 bases at J, with 10 bases in the middle. This CDR3 has 11 amino acids.

This clone has just one count. The junction differs from germline at one of its ends, possibly a read error. The chain couples TRBV7-9 to TRBJ2-7; 10 nucleotides agree with TRBD2. The CDR3 spans 12 residues. CDR1 SEHNR and CDR2 FQNEAQ come from the germline V gene (reference sequence). CDR3 in DNA: TGTTCCAGCGGGGGGGGGTCGTACGAGCAGTACTTC. Translated, it gives CSSGGGSYEQYF.

The chain couples TRBV6-5 to TRBJ1-5, with 10 bases aligning to TRBD1. V lost 2 bases and J lost 5; bases outside the gene matches: 0. CDR1 MNHEY and CDR2 SVGAGI come from the germline V gene. The CDR3 loop spans 14 amino acids. The CDR3 loop is CASSYGTGDQPQHF. CDR3 in DNA: TGTGCCAGCAGTTACGGGACAGGGGATCAGCCCCAGCATTTT.

The gene calls are TRBV5-8 and TRBJ2-3; D is perhaps TRBD2 (5 bases). CDR3 length: 14 residues. CDR1 and CDR2 from the germline V gene are SGHTS and YDEGEE. The V end lost 4 bases, the J end lost 1 base, and 10 bases lay between the germline ends. The CDR3, as DNA: TGTGCCAGCAGCCCTCTGCGGGGCACAGATACGCAGTATTTT. It yields the protein CASSPLRGTDTQYF. The full variable domain, completed using reference TRBV5-8 and TRBJ2-3, is EAGVTQSPTHLIKTRGQQATLRCSPISGHTSVYWYQQALGLGLQFLLWYDEGEERNRGNFPPRFSGRQFPNYSSELNVNALELEDSALYLCASSPLRGTDTQYFGPGTRLTVL.

V is TRBV18 and J is TRBJ1-5; the D gene is possibly TRBD1 (6 bases). Germline V gene data show CDR1 as KGHSH and CDR2 as LQKENI. V dropped 8 bases and J dropped 1 base, with 9 bases sitting between them. The CDR3 sequence is 13 residues long. The CDR3 DNA sequence: TGTGCCAGCACTACAGGGAGCAATCAGCCCCAGCATTTT. Its protein is CASTTGSNQPQHF.

V usage is TRBV7-9 and J usage is TRBJ1-1; unclear D gene. Germline CDR1 and CDR2: SEHNR and FQNEAQ (reference sequence). This CDR3 has 14 residues. Trimming stripped 3 bases from V and 4 bases from J, with 12 bases between. In nucleotides, the CDR3 is TGTGCCAGCAGCTTCGTCCTAGGTTCCACTGAAGCTTTCTTT. Translated: CASSFVLGSTEAFF.

This rearrangement joins TRBV6-6 to TRBJ1-3, with TRBD1 as a possible D gene (5 bases). This CDR3 spans 16 amino acids. CDR1 is MNHNY and CDR2 is SVGAGI in the germline V gene (reference sequence). V was shortened by 2 bases and J by 0 bases, with 11 bases between the two germline ends. DNA of the CDR3: TGTGCCAGCAGTTACAGTACAGGACGCTCTGGAAACACCATATATTTT. This translates into CASSYSTGRSGNTIYF.

V gene TRBV5-4 combines with J gene TRBJ2-5; D gene unclear. This CDR3 comprises 11 residues. CDR1 and CDR2 from the germline V gene are SGHNT and YYREEE (reference sequence). Trimming stripped 4 bases from V and 2 bases from J, with 3 bases between. In nucleotides, the CDR3 is TGTGCCAGCAGCCAACAAGAGACCCAGTACTTC. This codes for CASSQQETQYF.

The chain recombines TRBV5-1 with TRBJ2-3; 9 positions match TRBD1. The ends lost 7 bases at V and 2 bases at J; junction bases unmatched: 5. The CDR3 covers 14 residues. The germline V gene encodes CDR1 SGHRS and CDR2 YFSETQ. DNA for the CDR3: TGCGCCAGCGCTACAGGGGGCGCCACAGATACGCAGTATTTT. It is translated as CASATGGATDTQYF.

The J gene is TRBJ1-4, the V gene TRBV5-1; D unclear. Per the germline V gene, CDR1 is SGHRS and CDR2 is YFSETQ. Trimming shortened V by 5 bases and J by 3 bases, and 20 bases separated the two germline ends. The CDR3 is 17 amino acids. The CDR3 loop reads CASRTADGGLSNEKLFF. CDR3 in DNA: TGCGCCAGCAGGACGGCGGACGGAGGTTTATCTAATGAAAAACTGTTTTTT.

The chain combines TRBV7-2 with TRBJ2-3; D is perhaps TRBD2 (6 bases). Germline V gives CDR1 SGHTA, CDR2 FQGNSA. The V end lost 1 base, the J end lost 4 bases, and 12 bases lay between the germline ends. CDR3 length: 15 residues. CDR3: CASSLVLARPDTQYF. In nucleotides, the CDR3 is TGTGCCAGCAGCTTAGTCCTAGCGCGCCCAGATACGCAGTATTTT.

The gene calls are TRBV27 and TRBJ2-1; 16 bases align to TRBD2. V was pared by 6 bases and J by 2 bases, with 4 bases of the junction left unmatched. This CDR3 is built from 17 residues. Germline V gene data show CDR1 as MNHEY and CDR2 as SMNVEV (reference sequence). The CDR3 DNA reads TGTGCCAGCAGAGGGACTAGCGGGGGGGGGCCCTACAATGAGCAGTTCTTC. Encoded protein: CASRGTSGGGPYNEQFF.

This chain links TRBV7-2 with TRBJ2-3; 8 bases are shared with TRBD2. The germline gives CDR1 SGHTA, CDR2 FQGNSA. V shed 5 bases, J shed 2 bases, and the junction held 6 bases outside the gene matches. The CDR3 extends over 15 amino acids. CDR3 in amino acids: CASSREAGVTDTQYF. CDR3 DNA: TGTGCCAGCAGCCGGGAAGCGGGGGTCACAGATACGCAGTATTTT.

Notes on this clone: At one end the junction does not follow the germline gene, possibly because of a read error. V gene TRBV7-7 combines with J gene TRBJ2-7, with a possible D match to TRBD2 (5 bases). The CDR3 spans 13 residues. Germline V lookup: CDR1 SSHAT, CDR2 FNYEAQ (reference sequence). CDR3 nucleotides: TGTGCTAGCAGCTCGGGGTCCTCCTACGAGCAGTACTTC. It codes for CASSSGSSYEQYF.

This clone was counted only a few times. The chain has TRBV29-1 and TRBJ2-7; D gene uncertain. The CDR3 consists of 13 residues. The germline V gene encodes CDR1 SQVTM and CDR2 ANQGSEA. The V end was cut by 5 bases, the J end by 1 base, with 12 bases between. The CDR3 reads CSVQTSFSYEQYF. The CDR3 bases are TGCAGCGTTCAAACCAGTTTTTCCTACGAGCAGTACTTC.

The V and J genes are TRBV19 and TRBJ2-7; 7 nucleotides agree with TRBD1. Germline V CDR1 and CDR2: LNHDA, SQIVND (reference sequence). Losses at the gene ends were 4 bases for V and 6 bases for J; bases not matched to a gene: 12. CDR3 length: 15 amino acids. CDR3 bases: TGTGCCAGTAGTAAAACAGGGGCCCTTACTACCGAGCAGTACTTC. Residues: CASSKTGALTTEQYF. The variable domain in full, completed from reference TRBV19 and TRBJ2-7, reads DGGITQSPKYLFRKEGQNVTLSCEQNLNHDAMYWYRQDPGQGLRLIYYSQIVNDFQKGDIAEGYSVSREKKESFPLTVTSAQKNPTAFYLCASSKTGALTTEQYFGPGTRLTVT.

The gene calls are TRBV5-5 and TRBJ1-6; D call uncertain. This CDR3 region has 12 residues. Germline CDR1 reads SGHKS; CDR2 reads YYEKEE (reference sequence). Trimming cost V 4 bases and J 13 bases, with 12 bases left between them. CDR3 nucleotide sequence: TGTGCCAGCAGCATTGGGCTTCCGCCCCTCCACTTT. This translates into CASSIGLPPLHF.

This chain joins TRBV10-3 and TRBJ1-1, with D uncertain. V was trimmed by 0 bases and J by 7 bases, leaving 15 bases between them. Germline CDR1 ENHRY, CDR2 SYGVKD. CDR3 length equals 15 residues. The CDR3 loop reads CAISESGTRENEAFF. In DNA, the CDR3 is TGTGCCATCAGTGAGTCGGGCACCCGAGAGAATGAAGCTTTCTTT.

This clone was seen once. The V call is TRBV19, the J call TRBJ2-1; 10 bases match TRBD2. V shed 0 bases, J shed 3 bases, and the junction held 8 bases outside the gene matches. CDR3 length: 18 residues. Germline V gene lookup returns CDR1 LNHDA and CDR2 SQIVND (reference sequence). The CDR3 sequence: CASSIDGGSGGIYNEQFF. CDR3 nucleotides: TGTGCCAGTAGTATAGACGGGGGTAGCGGGGGGATCTACAATGAGCAGTTCTTC.

The chain employs TRBV15 and TRBJ1-5, with D hard to call. Germline CDR1 and CDR2: LNHNV and YYDKDF (reference sequence). V lost 0 bases, J lost 7 bases, and 16 bases lay in between. CDR3 size: 16 residues. The CDR3 loop is CATSRDRDSLGQPQHF. CDR3 DNA sequence: TGTGCCACCAGCAGAGATCGGGATTCTTTGGGGCAGCCCCAGCATTTT.

This clone was seen just once. CDR3 coding DNA: TGTGCCAGCAGCTTACGACAGAGCACAGATACGCAGTATTTT. The encoded protein is CASSLRQSTDTQYF. V and J are TRBV7-8 and TRBJ2-3; tentatively, D is TRBD1 (5 bases). Germline CDR1 SGHVS, CDR2 FQNEAQ. Trimming cost V 2 bases and J 0 bases, with 6 bases left between them. CDR3 length: 14 amino acids. Using reference TRBV7-8 and TRBJ2-3 for the parts outside the CDR3, the full variable domain is GAGVSQSPRYKVAKRGQDVALRCDPISGHVSLFWYQQALGQGPEFLTYFQNEAQLDKSGLPSDRFFAERPEGSVSTLKIQRTQQEDSAVYLCASSLRQSTDTQYFGPGTRLTVL.

The chain combines TRBV6-6 with TRBJ1-1, with no clear D. This CDR3 spans 11 amino acids. Trimming left V 6 bases short and J 4 bases short, with 6 bases between. Germline CDR1 is MNHNY and CDR2 is SVGAGI (reference sequence). CDR3 protein: CASRILTEAFF. For the CDR3, the DNA is TGTGCCAGCAGAATTCTCACTGAAGCTTTCTTT.